Only a few counts were recorded for the clone carrying this T cell receptor (beta chain). The sample is drawn from a study of CD8+CD57+ T cells in acquired aplastic anemia. Genomic DNA templated the TCR beta VDJ and CDR3 profiling. TCRdb used MiXCR to reprocess the reads, holding one entry per CDR3 protein. Among 100,000 to 150,000 distinct CDR3 sequences listed, 48% were seen once. V lost 3 bases and J 0 bases, leaving 11 bases between the germline ends. Germline loops: CDR1 MNHEY, CDR2 SVGAGI. The CDR3 totals 15 residues. The rearrangement uses TRBV6-5 and TRBJ1-1; D not certain. The sample taken for sequencing was sorted CD4+, CD8+, or CD8+CD57+ T cells (not recorded which) from PBMCs. This clonotype was sampled from a human donor in good health, serving as a control. The CDR3 bases are TGTGCCAGCAGTTATACAGAAGGACTGAACACTGAAGCTTTCTTT. Amino acid sequence: CASSYTEGLNTEAFF.